These 12 T cell receptor beta chains share one sample of origin, sequenced in a study of shared clonotypes between healthy human individuals. Here immunoSEQ multiplex PCR was the method, and the copy in TCRdb shows in-frame clones only, minus some. The table lists about 2.4 million clones, 85% to 95% of them singletons. The sequenced sample was naive CD4+ T cells sorted from blood. Regarding subset: CD45RA+ positively selected. These receptors were obtained from a man between 18 and 35 years old in good health.

In this sample, this clone turned up once. The rearrangement joins TRBV19 to TRBJ1-5; D perhaps matches TRBD1 (6 bases). From germline, CDR1 is LNHDA and CDR2 SQIVND (reference sequence). V shed 5 bases and J shed 6 bases, with 17 bases lying between them. The CDR3 runs to 15 residues. The CDR3 loop is CASSPRDTKGQPQHF. The CDR3 region has the DNA TGTGCCAGTAGTCCCCGGGACACCAAGGGTCAGCCCCAGCATTTT. Combining the CDR3 with reference TRBV19 and TRBJ1-5 gives the whole variable domain DGGITQSPKYLFRKEGQNVTLSCEQNLNHDAMYWYRQDPGQGLRLIYYSQIVNDFQKGDIAEGYSVSREKKESFPLTVTSAQKNPTAFYLCASSPRDTKGQPQHFGDGTRLSIL.

The chain employs TRBV11-2 and TRBJ2-6, with D perhaps TRBD1 (5 bases). The CDR3 runs 18 residues. V lost 3 bases and J lost 2, with 17 bases in between. The germline CDR1 and CDR2 sequences are SGHAT and FQNNGV. The CDR3 DNA reads as TGTGCCAGCAGCTTTGGGGCCCTGCTATCGCCTGGGGCCAACGTCCTGACTTTC. Translation: CASSFGALLSPGANVLTF.

The CDR3, as DNA: TGTGCCAGCAGCTCTCGACAGCGTTTCGGCTACGAGCAGTACTTC. Translating gives CASSSRQRFGYEQYF. This chain joins TRBV7-8 and TRBJ2-7, with D possibly matching TRBD1 (5 bases). There are 15 residues in the CDR3. Trimming took off 4 bases at V and 3 bases at J, with 16 bases between the two ends. Germline assignment: CDR1 SGHVS and CDR2 FQNEAQ.

This clone turned up a few times. Other DNA sequences in the same sample also yield this CDR3. The chain links TRBV6-1 to TRBJ1-6; the D is unclear. Germline CDR1 is MNHNS and CDR2 is SASEGT. V gave up 0 bases and J gave up 7 bases, with 7 bases separating them. CDR3 size: 14 residues. The CDR3 DNA follows: TGTGCCAGCAGTGAAGCGCTAGGGAATTCACCCCTCCACTTT. It specifies CASSEALGNSPLHF.

Of note for this clone: The same CDR3 is also encoded by other DNA sequences in this sample. The V and J genes are TRBV5-1 and TRBJ2-1; D tentatively fits TRBD1 or TRBD2 (5 bases each). Germline assignment: CDR1 SGHRS and CDR2 YFSETQ. Deletions cut 4 bases from V and 0 bases from J, with 14 bases between. The CDR3 has 16 residues. The CDR3, as DNA: TGCGCCAGCAGCCCCGGGACGGGGAGCTCCTACAATGAGCAGTTCTTC. Encoded protein: CASSPGTGSSYNEQFF.

The rearrangement uses TRBV28 and TRBJ2-3, with a tentative D call TRBD1 (5 bases). There are 16 residues in the CDR3. CDR1 and CDR2 (germline): MDHEN, SYDVKM. Trimming removed 10 bases at V and 0 bases at J, with 20 bases between. In nucleotides, the CDR3 is TGTGCCACCCTTCCCGGTGCCAGGGCCAGCACAGATACGCAGTATTTT. It yields the protein CATLPGARASTDTQYF.

The chain joins TRBV5-1 to TRBJ1-2; TRBD1 is a possible D gene (6 bases). V shed 2 bases and J shed 8 bases, with 13 bases lying between them. The CDR3 extends over 13 amino acids. CDR1 and CDR2 from the germline V gene are SGHRS and YFSETQ. The CDR3 loop is CASSFEGVNGYTF. DNA of the CDR3: TGCGCCAGCAGCTTTGAGGGGGTAAACGGCTACACCTTC. Together with reference TRBV5-1 and TRBJ1-2, the CDR3 gives the full variable domain: KAGVTQTPRYLIKTRGQQVTLSCSPISGHRSVSWYQQTPGQGLQFLFEYFSETQRNKGNFPGRFSGRQFSNSRSEMNVSTLELGDSALYLCASSFEGVNGYTFGSGTRLTVV.

This chain connects TRBV30 to TRBJ2-7, with 12 nucleotides matching TRBD1. The CDR3 has 15 amino acids. The junction had 6 bases not matched to a gene; V was cut back by 1 base and J by 5 bases. Germline V gives CDR1 GTSNPN, CDR2 SVGIG (reference sequence). The CDR3 region has the DNA TGTGCCTGGAGTGGTCCGGGACAGGGGGCCAACGAGCAGTACTTC. This sequence encodes CAWSGPGQGANEQYF.

The V and J genes are TRBV21-1 and TRBJ2-2; the table's D call of TRBD1 was not tested on the DNA. TRBV21-1 is an annotated pseudogene. This CDR3 comprises 19 residues. CDR3 DNA: TGTGCCAGCAGCAAACAGGCTCGGGACAGGGTAGTTCTGACCGGGGAGCTGTTTTTT. This encodes CASSKQARDRVVLTGELFF.

Notes on this clone: A junction boundary mismatches the germline segment, possibly from a read error. The genes are TRBV7-7 and TRBJ2-7, with D perhaps TRBD1 (5 bases). Germline CDR1 SSHAT, CDR2 FNYEAQ (reference sequence). CDR3 length equals 14 residues. CDR3 region: CASSLGAGSYEQYF. The CDR3, as DNA: TGTGCTAGCAGCTTAGGGGCAGGGTCCTACGAGCAGTACTTC.

The rearrangement uses TRBV9 and TRBJ2-5; D is possibly TRBD2 (6 bases). V shed 3 bases and J shed 7 bases, with 16 bases lying between them. CDR3 length: 14 residues. CDR1 is SGDLS and CDR2 is YYNGEE in the germline V gene. In DNA form, the CDR3 reads TGTGCCAGCAGCGAAAAGCGGGTTGGGGGGACCCAGTACTTC. It codes for CASSEKRVGGTQYF.

V and J are TRBV6-5 and TRBJ1-4, with D unresolved. CDR1 MNHEY and CDR2 SVGAGI come from the germline V gene. V was trimmed by 8 bases and J by 5 bases, leaving 15 bases between them. The CDR3 length is 14 residues. DNA of the CDR3: TGTGCCAGCCGTACACGCCTGGGGAATGAAAAACTGTTTTTT. Protein: CASRTRLGNEKLFF.